What follows are 32 T cell receptor beta chains derived from one specimen sequenced in a study of cytomegalovirus exposure and HLA in healthy donors. The PCR had 60 Vbeta and 13 Jbeta primers. TCRdb keeps only in-frame clones here, not all; method: immunoSEQ multiplex PCR. The table includes 33,000 or so clones, 90% to 95% detected once. Sequencing was done on a sample of PBMCs. The receptor set was obtained from a woman between 18 and 29 years old in good health and CMV-seronegative.

V and J are TRBV1 and TRBJ2-7; TRBD1 was called by the table and not checked on the DNA. TRBV1 is flagged as a pseudogene. The CDR3 loop spans 15 amino acids. CDR3 loop: CTSSQNRGSAYEQYF. Written as DNA, the CDR3 is TGCACCAGCAGCCAAAACAGGGGTTCGGCCTACGAGCAGTACTTC.

J is TRBJ1-2 and V is TRBV14, with 8 bases matching TRBD1. CDR3 length: 17 residues. V was pared by 0 bases and J by 8 bases, with 14 bases of the junction left unmatched. In germline, CDR1 is SGHDN, CDR2 FVKESK. CDR3 in amino acids: CASSQDPQGVRIGGYTF. As DNA, the CDR3 is TGTGCCAGCAGCCAAGACCCACAGGGGGTCCGCATAGGCGGCTACACCTTC.

This clone occurred once. The CDR3 sequence is CASSFSTPYNEQFF. CDR3 nucleotide sequence: TGTGCCAGCAGCTTTAGTACCCCCTACAATGAGCAGTTCTTC. The gene calls are TRBV7-9 and TRBJ2-1; D unclear. This CDR3 has 14 residues. Looked up from germline, CDR1 is SEHNR and CDR2 is FQNEAQ (reference sequence). The V end lost 3 bases, the J end lost 2 bases, and 8 bases lay between the germline ends.

The chain combines TRBV29-1 with TRBJ1-1, with TRBD1 matching over 8 bases. CDR3 length: 13 amino acids. Germline V lookup: CDR1 SQVTM, CDR2 ANQGSEA. J was trimmed by 6 bases and V by 6 bases; bases with no gene match: 9. This CDR3 reads CSVALTGGAEAFF. CDR3 DNA sequence: TGCAGCGTAGCCCTCACAGGGGGGGCTGAAGCTTTCTTT. Combining the CDR3 with reference TRBV29-1 and TRBJ1-1 gives the whole variable domain SAVISQKPSRDICQRGTSLTIQCQVDSQVTMMFWYRQQPGQSLTLIATANQGSEATYESGFVIDKFPISRPNLTFSTLTVSNMSPEDSSIYLCSVALTGGAEAFFGQGTRLTVV.

This clone was detected only a few times. The J gene is TRBJ2-3, the V gene TRBV5-1, with 10 positions matching TRBD2. Germline V gene lookup returns CDR1 SGHRS and CDR2 YFSETQ. The V and J ends lost 0 bases and 0 bases, in that order; junction bases with no gene match: 7. This CDR3 has 18 amino acids. CDR3 nucleotides: TGCGCCAGCAGCTTGGTAGCTAGCGGGAGTGGGAGCACAGATACGCAGTATTTT. Protein: CASSLVASGSGSTDTQYF.

The rearrangement links TRBV9 to TRBJ2-3; 10 bases line up with TRBD2. Per the germline V gene, CDR1 is SGDLS and CDR2 is YYNGEE. With V trimmed by 3 bases and J by 0 bases, 4 bases remained unmatched. The CDR3 runs 16 residues. CDR3 region: CASSEREGTSTDTQYF. CDR3 nucleotides: TGTGCCAGCAGCGAGCGGGAGGGGACTAGCACAGATACGCAGTATTTT.

The rearrangement uses TRBV4-3 and TRBJ2-7, with 7 bases fitting TRBD2. V lost 0 bases and J lost 2; bases outside the gene matches: 4. Per germline, CDR1 LGHNA and CDR2 YSLEER. This CDR3 contains 15 residues. CDR3 sequence reads: CASSQDIAGTYEQYF. The CDR3 DNA follows: TGCGCCAGCAGCCAAGATATAGCGGGTACCTACGAGCAGTACTTC.

The gene calls are TRBV5-1 and TRBJ2-7; 10 bases align to TRBD1. Germline V gene data show CDR1 as SGHRS and CDR2 as YFSETQ. Germline trimming cut 2 bases from V and 9 bases from J; bases unmatched to any gene: 8. This CDR3 contains 14 residues. CDR3 sequence reads: CASSFWDRGVGQYF. The CDR3 DNA sequence: TGCGCCAGCAGCTTTTGGGACAGGGGTGTAGGGCAGTACTTC.

The chain carries TRBV7-9 and TRBJ2-5, with D perhaps matching TRBD2 (5 bases). The CDR3 has 16 residues. Germline-derived CDR1 and CDR2 are SEHNR and FQNEAQ (reference sequence). Trimming took 6 bases from V and 2 from J, leaving 19 bases between them. CDR3: CASRPRLSGIQETQYF. DNA for the CDR3: TGTGCCAGCAGACCGAGACTAAGCGGTATTCAAGAGACCCAGTACTTC.

Worth noting for this clone: The junction shows a germline mismatch at one end, possibly a read error. The gene calls are TRBV11-2 and TRBJ2-1; TRBD2 matches 8 bases. Germline CDR1 is SGHAT and CDR2 is FQNNGV. The CDR3 contains 19 residues. CDR3 amino acids: CASSLERGLAGGILDEQFF. Here the CDR3 DNA reads TGTGCCAGCAGCCTAGAAAGGGGTTTGGCGGGAGGCATTTTGGATGAGCAGTTCTTC.

This clone was detected only a few times. The CDR3 sequence: CASSPRDLNTEAFF. CDR3 DNA sequence: TGTGCCAGCTCACCCCGAGATTTGAACACTGAAGCTTTCTTT. This chain connects TRBV18 to TRBJ1-1, with D unclear. Looked up from germline, CDR1 is KGHSH and CDR2 is LQKENI. This CDR3 has 14 residues. V was clipped by 3 bases and J by 0 bases, with 8 bases between them.

The chain carries TRBV7-6 and TRBJ2-7; 9 bases align to TRBD1. In germline, CDR1 is SGHVS, CDR2 FNYEAQ. This CDR3 spans 14 amino acids. V lost 1 base, J lost 3 bases, and 1 base stayed unmatched. DNA for the CDR3: TGTGCCAGCAGCTTAGGGGACAGGGACTACGAGCAGTACTTC. Translating it yields CASSLGDRDYEQYF.

The V gene is TRBV5-4, the J gene TRBJ1-1, with D perhaps matching TRBD1 (5 bases). V was clipped by 1 base and J by 1 base, with 8 bases between them. CDR1 and CDR2 from the germline V gene are SGHNT and YYREEE (reference sequence). The CDR3 consists of 14 residues. The CDR3 sequence is CASSLSQGNTEAFF. Written as DNA, the CDR3 is TGTGCCAGCAGCTTGTCGCAGGGGAACACTGAAGCTTTCTTT.

The chain recombines TRBV7-2 with TRBJ1-1; D is perhaps TRBD1 (5 bases). From germline, CDR1 is SGHTA and CDR2 FQGNSA. V shed 2 bases and J shed 4 bases, with 17 bases lying between them. CDR3 length equals 16 residues. The CDR3 coding sequence is TGTGCCAGCAGCTTATATCCCCAGATTAGGGGCACTGAAGCTTTCTTT. Protein: CASSLYPQIRGTEAFF.

This sequence joins TRBV14 and TRBJ1-1; tentative D call: TRBD1 (5 bases). Germline loops: CDR1 SGHDN, CDR2 FVKESK. V lost 4 bases, J lost 2 bases, and 11 bases lay in between. This CDR3 has 14 amino acids. The CDR3 DNA reads as TGTGCCAGCAGCCGGGACTTGGCAAACACTGAAGCTTTCTTT. This translates into CASSRDLANTEAFF.

This chain connects TRBV5-1 to TRBJ1-5; no firm D call. V shed 2 bases and J shed 4 bases, with 13 bases lying between them. The CDR3 length is 15 residues. Germline CDR1 SGHRS, CDR2 YFSETQ. The CDR3 loop is CASSFDSGENQPQHF. The CDR3 region has the DNA TGCGCCAGCAGCTTCGATTCCGGGGAGAATCAGCCCCAGCATTTT.

The chain is built from TRBV10-3 and TRBJ2-1; 8 nucleotides line up with TRBD2. The V gene's germline CDR1 is ENHRY and CDR2 SYGVKD. CDR3 length: 18 amino acids. The trim removed 4 bases at V and 11 bases at J, leaving 22 bases unmatched. The CDR3 nucleotides read TGTGCCATCAGTGGGAGACCTCACGGTGGGGGACTAGAGGATCAGCAGTTCTTC. Its protein product is CAISGRPHGGGLEDQQFF.

The CDR3 sequence is CASSEFGFSGNTIYF. The DNA of the CDR3 is TGTGCCAGCAGTGAATTCGGGTTCTCTGGAAACACCATATATTTT. The chain uses TRBV25-1 and TRBJ1-3; D is unresolved. Trimming took 1 base from V and 0 from J, leaving 7 bases between them. This CDR3 is 15 amino acids long. The germline V gene encodes CDR1 MGHDK and CDR2 SYGVNS.

The genes are TRBV10-2 and TRBJ1-2; D gene unclear. Trimming took off 0 bases at V and 3 bases at J, with 8 bases between the two ends. Germline assignment: CDR1 WSHSY and CDR2 SAAADI. This CDR3 has 14 residues. The CDR3, as DNA: TGCGCCAGCAGTGAGTCGGGCAGTTACTATGGCTACACCTTC. Translated: CASSESGSYYGYTF.

The chain uses TRBV4-1 and TRBJ2-7, with D tentatively TRBD1 (6 bases). CDR1 and CDR2 from the germline V gene are MGHRA and YSYEKL. The germline V and J ends were trimmed by 0 bases and 1 base, with 10 bases remaining between them. The CDR3 runs to 15 residues. DNA for the CDR3: TGCGCCAGCAGCCAAGAACAGGGTACGTCCTACGAGCAGTACTTC. Translated, it gives CASSQEQGTSYEQYF.

The V gene is TRBV4-2, the J gene TRBJ2-7; D unclear. The germline V gene encodes CDR1 LGHNA and CDR2 YNFKEQ. The CDR3 runs 13 residues. V gave up 1 base and J gave up 1 base, with 5 bases separating them. The CDR3: CASSQGPSYEQYF. The CDR3 DNA is TGTGCCAGCAGCCAAGGGCCTTCCTACGAGCAGTACTTC.

The rearrangement links TRBV7-3 to TRBJ2-1, with D maybe TRBD2 (5 bases). The germline gives CDR1 SGHTA, CDR2 FQGTGA. This CDR3 has 15 amino acids. With 5 bases removed from V and 5 bases from J, the gap between germline ends came to 16 bases. The CDR3 protein is CASSVSGTFNNEQFF. The CDR3 DNA reads as TGTGCCAGCAGCGTAAGCGGTACCTTTAACAATGAGCAGTTCTTC. Using reference TRBV7-3 and TRBJ2-1 for the parts outside the CDR3, the full variable domain is GAGVSQTPSNKVTEKGKYVELRCDPISGHTALYWYRQSLGQGPEFLIYFQGTGAADDSGLPNDRFFAVRPEGSVSTLKIQRTERGDSAVYLCASSVSGTFNNEQFFGPGTRLTVL.

The CDR3 sequence is CASSIGRASGRARYTGELFF. The CDR3 region has the DNA TGTGCCAGTAGTATAGGACGGGCTAGCGGGAGGGCCAGGTACACCGGGGAGCTGTTTTTT. The chain combines TRBV19 with TRBJ2-2, with 12 positions matching TRBD2. The V segment lost 1 base and the J segment 3 bases; nucleotides outside the gene matches: 12. This CDR3 has 20 residues. The V gene's germline CDR1 is LNHDA and CDR2 SQIVND (reference sequence).

The rearrangement links TRBV18 to TRBJ1-4, with 8 bases that match TRBD1. This CDR3 has 15 residues. After removal of 5 bases from V and 2 bases from J, the junction contained 4 bases not matched to a gene. Germline CDR1 is KGHSH and CDR2 is LQKENI. The CDR3 sequence is CASSTTGGTNEKLFF. In DNA, the CDR3 is TGTGCCAGCTCAACTACAGGGGGGACTAATGAAAAACTGTTTTTT.

This chain connects TRBV15 to TRBJ2-5, with D uncertain. The CDR3 sequence is 14 residues long. V was shortened by 4 bases and J by 1 base, with 10 bases between the two germline ends. Germline V lookup: CDR1 LNHNV, CDR2 YYDKDF (reference sequence). DNA for the CDR3: TGTGCCACCAGCACCCACTCGCCCCAAGAGACCCAGTACTTC. Protein sequence: CATSTHSPQETQYF.

The V gene is TRBV7-2, the J gene TRBJ1-2; tentatively, D is TRBD1 (5 bases). CDR1 and CDR2 (germline): SGHTA, FQGNSA. This CDR3 is 14 amino acids long. V shed 2 bases and J shed 4 bases, with 11 bases lying between them. The CDR3: CASSLWGRGYGYTF. CDR3 bases: TGTGCCAGCAGCTTATGGGGTAGGGGCTATGGCTACACCTTC. The full variable domain, its missing parts supplied by reference TRBV7-2 and TRBJ1-2, is GAGVSQSPSNKVTEKGKDVELRCDPISGHTALYWYRQSLGQGLEFLIYFQGNSAPDKSGLPSDRFSAERTGGSVSTLTIQRTQQEDSAVYLCASSLWGRGYGYTFGSGTRLTVV.

In its sample, this clone was seen once. The rearrangement uses TRBV19 and TRBJ1-2, with D maybe TRBD1 (6 bases). The CDR3 runs 13 residues. With 6 bases removed from V and 8 bases from J, the gap between germline ends came to 16 bases. Germline V lookup: CDR1 LNHDA, CDR2 SQIVND (reference sequence). In nucleotides, the CDR3 is TGTGCCAGTAGAGGGGGAGGGGAAAAAGGCTACACCTTC. Translating gives CASRGGGEKGYTF. Together with reference TRBV19 and TRBJ1-2, the CDR3 gives the full variable domain: DGGITQSPKYLFRKEGQNVTLSCEQNLNHDAMYWYRQDPGQGLRLIYYSQIVNDFQKGDIAEGYSVSREKKESFPLTVTSAQKNPTAFYLCASRGGGEKGYTFGSGTRLTVV.

The chain is built from TRBV2 and TRBJ1-1, with unresolved D. V was clipped by 5 bases and J by 0 bases, with 19 bases between them. Germline V lookup: CDR1 SNHLY, CDR2 FYNNEI. The CDR3 is 17 amino acids. The CDR3 loop reads CASSKSGPPGVNTEAFF. The CDR3, as DNA: TGTGCCAGCAGTAAAAGCGGACCCCCCGGCGTGAACACTGAAGCTTTCTTT.

This clone was observed a single time. The chain employs TRBV11-2 and TRBJ2-5; a weak D match, TRBD1 (6 bases). Trimming took off 6 bases at V and 7 bases at J, with 12 bases between the two ends. The CDR3 totals 12 residues. The germline V gene has CDR1 SGHAT and CDR2 FQNNGV. The CDR3 sequence is CASRQGHRTQYF. Here the CDR3 DNA reads TGTGCCAGCAGACAGGGCCATCGGACCCAGTACTTC.

The rearrangement uses TRBV10-3 and TRBJ2-5; TRBD2 matches 11 bases. The CDR3 totals 15 residues. Per the germline V gene, CDR1 is ENHRY and CDR2 is SYGVKD. After removal of 6 bases from V and 2 bases from J, the junction contained 5 bases not matched to a gene. CDR3 in DNA: TGTGCCATCAGGGCGACTAGCGGGAATCAAGAGACCCAGTACTTC. This translates into CAIRATSGNQETQYF.

The chain links TRBV19 to TRBJ2-6; D unresolved. Deletions cut 5 bases from V and 0 bases from J, with 11 bases between. The CDR3 contains 16 residues. Germline V gene sequence: CDR1 LNHDA, CDR2 SQIVND (reference sequence). The CDR3 spells CASSPGPPSGANVLTF. The DNA for the CDR3 is TGTGCCAGTAGTCCGGGTCCTCCCTCTGGGGCCAACGTCCTGACTTTC.

This rearrangement joins TRBV5-1 to TRBJ2-1, with TRBD2 identical over 7 bases. This CDR3 has 15 amino acids. Trimming took 1 base from V and 12 from J; bases not matched to a gene: 13. CDR1 is SGHRS, CDR2 YFSETQ, per germline. The CDR3 sequence: CASSLKGGSVDGQFF. CDR3 bases: TGCGCCAGCAGCTTGAAGGGCGGGAGTGTAGATGGGCAGTTCTTC.